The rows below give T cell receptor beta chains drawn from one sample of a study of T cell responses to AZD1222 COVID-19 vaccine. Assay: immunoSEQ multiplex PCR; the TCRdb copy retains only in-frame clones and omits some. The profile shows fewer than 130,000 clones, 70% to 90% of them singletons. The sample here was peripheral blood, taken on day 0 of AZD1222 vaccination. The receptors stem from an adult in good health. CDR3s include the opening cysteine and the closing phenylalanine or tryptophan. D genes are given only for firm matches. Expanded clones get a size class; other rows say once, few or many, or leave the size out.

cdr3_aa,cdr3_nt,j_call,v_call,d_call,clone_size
CASSERTGGQETQYF,TGTGCCAGCAGTGAAAGGACAGGGGGCCAAGAGACCCAGTACTTC,TRBJ2-5,TRBV28,TRBD1,-
CASSPRVGGDTGELFF,TGTGCCAGCAGCCCCCGGGTTGGGGGCGACACCGGGGAGCTGTTTTTT,TRBJ2-2,TRBV14,-,-
CASTATGQPTDTQYF,TGTGCCAGCACTGCTACGGGACAGCCCACAGATACGCAGTATTTT,TRBJ2-3,TRBV28,TRBD1,-
CASSLSESGNTIYF,TGTGCCAGCAGCTTATCCGAATCTGGAAACACCATATATTTT,TRBJ1-3,TRBV9,-,-
CASSIWGLGGYTF,TGTGCCAGTAGTATATGGGGTCTTGGTGGCTACACCTTC,TRBJ1-2,TRBV19,-,-
CASSPGTGGATNEKLFF,TGTGCCAGCAGTCCGGGGACAGGGGGCGCAACTAATGAAAAACTGTTTTTT,TRBJ1-4,TRBV6-2/TRBV6-3,TRBD1,-
CASSETLAGRQPQHF,TGTGCCAGCAGTGAAACCCTGGCAGGGAGGCAGCCCCAGCATTTT,TRBJ1-5,TRBV2,-,-
CASSLKGPYEQYF,TGTGCCAGCAGTTTAAAGGGTCCCTACGAGCAGTACTTC,TRBJ2-7,TRBV12-3/TRBV12-4,-,-
CASSGQGTNTGELFF,TGTGCCAGCAGTGGGCAGGGGACGAACACCGGGGAGCTGTTTTTT,TRBJ2-2,TRBV2,-,few
CASSQDSAGAQGHNSPLHF,TGTGCCAGCAGCCAAGATTCTGCGGGCGCCCAGGGCCATAATTCACCCCTCCACTTT,TRBJ1-6,TRBV4-2,-,-
CASSQGETSVKETQYF,TGCGCCAGCAGCCAAGGCGAGACTAGCGTTAAAGAGACCCAGTACTTC,TRBJ2-5,TRBV4-1,TRBD2,-
CASSPPGTPRDEQFF,TGTGCCAGCAGCCCGCCCGGGACACCGAGGGATGAGCAGTTCTTC,TRBJ2-1,TRBV7-3,-,-
CASKSADRGQVGYTF,TGTGCCAGCAAATCAGCAGACAGGGGGCAGGTTGGCTACACCTTC,TRBJ1-2,TRBV28,TRBD1,-
CASSLSSNQPQHF,TGTGCCAGCAGCTTGAGCAGCAATCAGCCCCAGCATTTT,TRBJ1-5,TRBV5-5,-,few
CASSTDRRYGYTF,TGTGCCAGCAGTACGGACAGGCGCTATGGCTACACCTTC,TRBJ1-2,TRBV6-5,TRBD1,-
CASSLEGGGAYGYTF,TGTGCCAGCAGCTTAGAAGGAGGCGGAGCCTATGGCTACACCTTC,TRBJ1-2,TRBV7-2,-,-
CASSDLRQATETQYF,TGTGCCAGCAGTGACCTCAGACAGGCTACAGAGACCCAGTACTTC,TRBJ2-5,TRBV25-1,-,-
CASSYSKRGGLNEQFF,TGTGCCAGCAGTTACTCGAAGCGGGGGGGCCTAAATGAGCAGTTCTTC,TRBJ2-1,TRBV6-5,TRBD2,-
CASSPQLGEKLFF,TGTGCCAGCAGCCCCCAGCTTGGAGAAAAACTGTTTTTT,TRBJ1-4,TRBV12-3/TRBV12-4,-,-
CASSRGQPYGYTF,TGTGCCAGCAGTCGAGGACAGCCCTATGGCTACACCTTC,TRBJ1-2,TRBV6-2/TRBV6-3,-,-
CASSLMDRGVQETQYF,TGTGCCAGCAGCTTAATGGACAGGGGAGTCCAAGAGACCCAGTACTTC,TRBJ2-5,TRBV7-8,TRBD1,-
CASSPGGGGGNQPQHF,TGTGCCAGCAGCCCTGGTGGGGGAGGGGGCAATCAGCCCCAGCATTTT,TRBJ1-5,TRBV28,-,-
CASSPSTGVNYGYTF,TGTGCCAGCAGCCCGAGTACAGGGGTCAACTATGGCTACACCTTC,TRBJ1-2,TRBV3-1/TRBV3-2,TRBD1,-
CASSPLPSGRGLNEKLFF,TGTGCCAGCTCACCACTACCCTCTGGACGGGGACTTAATGAAAAACTGTTTTTT,TRBJ1-4,TRBV18,-,-
CASSPTLSSYEQYF,TGTGCCAGTAGCCCGACTCTTAGCTCCTACGAGCAGTACTTC,TRBJ2-7,TRBV19,-,-
CASSYSAGLAGGDEQYF,TGTGCCAGCAGTTACTCCGCGGGACTAGCGGGAGGAGACGAGCAGTACTTC,TRBJ2-7,TRBV6-2/TRBV6-3,TRBD2,-
CASSYTGLGQETQYF,TGTGCCAGCAGTTACACTGGGTTGGGCCAAGAGACCCAGTACTTC,TRBJ2-5,TRBV6-5,-,-
CASSFCLPGQCMNTEAFF,TGTGCCAGCAGCTTTTGTCTCCCGGGACAGTGCATGAACACTGAAGCTTTCTTT,TRBJ1-1,TRBV5-5,TRBD1,-
CASRGTEDYSNQPQHF,TGTGCCAGCAGAGGGACAGAAGATTATAGCAATCAGCCCCAGCATTTT,TRBJ1-5,TRBV5-4,TRBD1,-
CASSERGNREVGHSPLHF,TGTGCCAGCAGTGAGCGGGGTAACAGGGAGGTAGGGCATTCACCCCTCCACTTT,TRBJ1-6,TRBV6-1,-,-
CASSLFTTWEAFF,TGTGCCAGCAGTCTATTTACCACTTGGGAAGCTTTCTTT,TRBJ1-1,TRBV12-3/TRBV12-4,-,-
CASSQGWGPQETQYF,TGTGCCAGCAGCCAAGGGTGGGGGCCCCAAGAGACCCAGTACTTC,TRBJ2-5,TRBV3-1/TRBV3-2,-,-
CAISGPTGNQPQHF,TGTGCCATCAGTGGCCCGACGGGCAATCAGCCCCAGCATTTT,TRBJ1-5,TRBV10-3,-,-
CASRQGYEQYF,TGTGCCAGCAGACAGGGCTACGAGCAGTACTTC,TRBJ2-7,TRBV28,-,once
CASSPGPFTYGYTF,TGTGCCAGCAGCCCCGGACCCTTCACCTATGGCTACACCTTC,TRBJ1-2,TRBV14,-,-
CASSLEGNSNQPQHF,TGCGCCAGCAGCTTGGAGGGAAATAGCAATCAGCCCCAGCATTTT,TRBJ1-5,TRBV5-1,-,-
CASSQVGVREQFF,TGTGCCAGCAGCCAAGTCGGGGTGAGAGAGCAGTTCTTC,TRBJ2-1,TRBV3-1/TRBV3-2,-,once
CASSPHGQGTEAFF,TGTGCCAGCAGTCCCCATGGCCAGGGGACTGAAGCTTTCTTT,TRBJ1-1,TRBV6-5,-,-
CATSSRTGSGYTF,TGTGCCACCAGCAGTAGAACAGGGAGCGGCTACACCTTC,TRBJ1-2,TRBV15,-,few
CASSLTQGADTRRGNTEAFF,TGTGCCAGCAGTCTTACCCAGGGGGCGGATACACGGCGCGGGAACACTGAAGCTTTCTTT,TRBJ1-1,TRBV27,TRBD1,-
CASSPSLGFRLFF,TGTGCCAGCAGCCCGTCACTGGGGTTTAGGCTGTTTTTT,TRBJ1-4,TRBV7-9,-,-
CSPTSHITDTQYF,TGCAGCCCAACTAGCCACATCACAGATACGCAGTATTTT,TRBJ2-3,TRBV29-1,-,-
CASSIRGQTGETQYF,TGTGCCAGTAGTATTCGAGGACAGACCGGTGAGACCCAGTACTTC,TRBJ2-5,TRBV19,-,-
CASSLGTGGPYEQYF,TGTGCCAGCAGCTTAGGGACAGGGGGCCCCTACGAGCAGTACTTC,TRBJ2-7,TRBV7-9,TRBD1,once
CASSEAQANYGYTF,TGTGCCAGCAGTGAAGCTCAAGCTAACTATGGCTACACCTTC,TRBJ1-2,TRBV6-1,-,-
CATSDATGPNQPQHF,TGTGCCACCAGTGATGCGACAGGGCCGAATCAGCCCCAGCATTTT,TRBJ1-5,TRBV24-1,TRBD1,-
CASSLARGQPQHF,TGTGCCAGCAGCTTAGCGAGGGGACAGCCCCAGCATTTT,TRBJ1-5,TRBV11-2,-,-
CSVVPGQSTDTQYF,TGCAGCGTTGTCCCGGGACAGAGCACAGATACGCAGTATTTT,TRBJ2-3,TRBV29-1,TRBD1,-
CASSVRAGHSYEQYF,TGTGCCAGCAGCGTAAGGGCGGGCCATTCCTACGAGCAGTACTTC,TRBJ2-7,TRBV9,-,-
CASSGGGRQPQHF,TGTGCCAGTAGTGGGGGCGGCAGACAGCCCCAGCATTTT,TRBJ1-5,TRBV19,-,-